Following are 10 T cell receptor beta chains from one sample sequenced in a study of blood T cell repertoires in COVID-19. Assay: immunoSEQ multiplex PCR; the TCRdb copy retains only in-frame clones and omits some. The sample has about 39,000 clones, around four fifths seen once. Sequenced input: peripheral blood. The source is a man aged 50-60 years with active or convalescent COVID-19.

This CDR3 reads CASSFGQGETQYF. The CDR3 nucleotides read TGTGCCAGCAGTTTCGGCCAGGGTGAGACCCAGTACTTC. The chain links TRBV12-3 or TRBV12-4 to TRBJ2-5; a weak D match, TRBD1 (5 bases). Between the trimmed V and J ends, which lost 3 bases and 5 bases, there was a span of 10 bases. The length of the CDR3 is 13 residues.

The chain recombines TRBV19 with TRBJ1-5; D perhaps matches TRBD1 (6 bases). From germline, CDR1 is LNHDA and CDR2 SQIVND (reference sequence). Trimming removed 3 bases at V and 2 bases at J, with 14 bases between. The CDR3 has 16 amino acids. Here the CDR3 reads CASSISGGAGNQPQHF. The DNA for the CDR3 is TGTGCCAGTAGTATTTCGGGGGGGGCTGGCAATCAGCCCCAGCATTTT.

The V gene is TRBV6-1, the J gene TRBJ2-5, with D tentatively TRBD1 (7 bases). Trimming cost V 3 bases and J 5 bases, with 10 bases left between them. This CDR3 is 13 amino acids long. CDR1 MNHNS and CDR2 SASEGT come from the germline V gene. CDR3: CASSETGRETQYF. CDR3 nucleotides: TGTGCCAGCAGTGAGACAGGGAGGGAGACCCAGTACTTC.

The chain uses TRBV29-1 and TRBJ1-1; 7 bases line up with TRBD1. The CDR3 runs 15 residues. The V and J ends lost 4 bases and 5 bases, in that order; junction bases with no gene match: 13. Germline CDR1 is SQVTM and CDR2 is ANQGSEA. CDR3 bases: TGCAGCGTTGTCGTCAGCCCAGGGGGGAAGACTGAAGCTTTCTTT. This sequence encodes CSVVVSPGGKTEAFF.

In DNA, the CDR3 is TGTGCCAGCAGCTTAGTTCAGTTCGGGACAGGTAACACAGATACGCAGTATTTT. It translates to CASSLVQFGTGNTDTQYF. V usage is TRBV11-2 and J usage is TRBJ2-3; 8 bases map to TRBD1. V lost 1 base, J lost 2 bases, and 11 bases stayed unmatched. The germline CDR1 and CDR2 sequences are SGHAT and FQNNGV. The CDR3 totals 18 residues.

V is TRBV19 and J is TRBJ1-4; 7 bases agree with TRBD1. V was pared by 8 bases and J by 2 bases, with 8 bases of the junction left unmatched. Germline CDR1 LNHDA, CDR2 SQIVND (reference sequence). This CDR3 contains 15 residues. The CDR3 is CASSTDRATNEKLFF. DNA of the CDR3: TGTGCCAGTTCTACCGACAGGGCCACTAATGAAAAACTGTTTTTT.

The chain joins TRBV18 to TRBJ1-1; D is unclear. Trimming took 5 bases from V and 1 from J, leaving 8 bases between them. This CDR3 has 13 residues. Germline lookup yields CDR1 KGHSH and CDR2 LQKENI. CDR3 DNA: TGTGCCAGCTCAGAAGGAGCGAACACTGAAGCTTTCTTT. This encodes CASSEGANTEAFF.

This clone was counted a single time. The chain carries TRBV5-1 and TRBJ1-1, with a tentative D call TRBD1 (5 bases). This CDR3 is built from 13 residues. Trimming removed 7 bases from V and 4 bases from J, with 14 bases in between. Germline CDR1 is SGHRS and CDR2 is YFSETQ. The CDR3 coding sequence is TGCGCCAGCGAACAAGGGGTGGGCACTGAAGCTTTCTTT. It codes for CASEQGVGTEAFF.

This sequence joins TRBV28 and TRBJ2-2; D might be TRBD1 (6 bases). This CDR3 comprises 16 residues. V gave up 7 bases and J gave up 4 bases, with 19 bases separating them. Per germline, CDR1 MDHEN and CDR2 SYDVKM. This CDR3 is CASNNPGTPFTGELFF. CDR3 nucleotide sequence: TGTGCCAGCAACAACCCGGGGACACCTTTCACCGGGGAGCTGTTTTTT. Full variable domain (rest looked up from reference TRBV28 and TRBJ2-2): DVKVTQSSRYLVKRTGEKVFLECVQDMDHENMFWYRQDPGLGLRLIYFSYDVKMKEKGDIPEGYSVSREKKERFSLILESASTNQTSMYLCASNNPGTPFTGELFFGEGSRLTVL.

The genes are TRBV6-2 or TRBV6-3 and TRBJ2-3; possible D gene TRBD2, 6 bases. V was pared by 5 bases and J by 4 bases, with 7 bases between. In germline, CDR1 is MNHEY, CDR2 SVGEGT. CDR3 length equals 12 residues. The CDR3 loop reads CASSGTADTQYF. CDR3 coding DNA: TGTGCCAGCAGTGGGACTGCAGATACGCAGTATTTT.